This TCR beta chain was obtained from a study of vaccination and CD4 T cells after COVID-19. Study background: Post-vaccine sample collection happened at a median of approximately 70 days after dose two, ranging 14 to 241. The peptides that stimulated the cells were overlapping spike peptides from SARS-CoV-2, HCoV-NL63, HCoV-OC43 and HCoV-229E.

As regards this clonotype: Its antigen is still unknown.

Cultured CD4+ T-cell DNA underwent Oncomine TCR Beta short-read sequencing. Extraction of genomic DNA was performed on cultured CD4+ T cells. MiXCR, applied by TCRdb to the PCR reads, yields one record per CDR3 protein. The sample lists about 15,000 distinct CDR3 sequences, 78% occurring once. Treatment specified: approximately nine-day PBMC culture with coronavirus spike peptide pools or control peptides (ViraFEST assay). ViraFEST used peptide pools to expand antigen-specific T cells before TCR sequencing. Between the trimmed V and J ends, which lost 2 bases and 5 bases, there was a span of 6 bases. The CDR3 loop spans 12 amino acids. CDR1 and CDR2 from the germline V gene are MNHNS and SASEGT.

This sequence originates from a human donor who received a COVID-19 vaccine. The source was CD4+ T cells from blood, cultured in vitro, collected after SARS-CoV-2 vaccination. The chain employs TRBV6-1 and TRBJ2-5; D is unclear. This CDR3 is CASSELRETQYF. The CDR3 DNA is TGTGCCAGCAGTGAACTTCGGGAGACCCAGTACTTC.